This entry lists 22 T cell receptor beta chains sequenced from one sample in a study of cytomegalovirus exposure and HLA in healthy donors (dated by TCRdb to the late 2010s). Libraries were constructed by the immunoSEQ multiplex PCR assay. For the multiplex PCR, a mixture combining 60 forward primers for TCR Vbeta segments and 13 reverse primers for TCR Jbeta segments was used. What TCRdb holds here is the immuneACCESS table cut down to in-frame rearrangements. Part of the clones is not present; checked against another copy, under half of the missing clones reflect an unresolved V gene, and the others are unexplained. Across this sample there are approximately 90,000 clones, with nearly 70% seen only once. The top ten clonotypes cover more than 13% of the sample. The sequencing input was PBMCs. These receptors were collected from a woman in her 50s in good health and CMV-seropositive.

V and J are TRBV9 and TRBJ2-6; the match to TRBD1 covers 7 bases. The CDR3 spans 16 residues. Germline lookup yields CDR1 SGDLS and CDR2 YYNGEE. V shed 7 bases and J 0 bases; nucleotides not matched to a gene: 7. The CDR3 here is CASRDSRSSGANVLTF. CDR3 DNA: TGTGCCAGCCGGGACAGCCGATCCTCTGGGGCCAACGTCCTGACTTTC.

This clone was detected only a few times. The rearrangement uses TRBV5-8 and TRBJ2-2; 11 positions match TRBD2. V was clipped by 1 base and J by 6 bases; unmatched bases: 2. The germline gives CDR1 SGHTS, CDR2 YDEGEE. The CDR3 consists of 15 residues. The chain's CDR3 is CASSLLAGGPGELFF. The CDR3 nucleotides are TGTGCCAGCAGCTTGTTAGCGGGAGGGCCCGGGGAGCTGTTTTTT.

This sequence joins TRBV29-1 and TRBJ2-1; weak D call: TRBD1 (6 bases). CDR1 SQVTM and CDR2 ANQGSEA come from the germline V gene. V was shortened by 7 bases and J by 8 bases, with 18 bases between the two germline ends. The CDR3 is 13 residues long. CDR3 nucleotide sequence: TGCAGCGCGGGACACAATCCGGCGTATGAGCAGTTCTTC. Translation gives CSAGHNPAYEQFF.

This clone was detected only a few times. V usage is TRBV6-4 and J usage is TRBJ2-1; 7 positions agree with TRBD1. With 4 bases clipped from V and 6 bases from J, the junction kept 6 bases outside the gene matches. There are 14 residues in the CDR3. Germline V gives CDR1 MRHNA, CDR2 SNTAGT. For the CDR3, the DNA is TGTGCCAGCAGTGGGAACGACAGGGTCAATGAGCAGTTCTTC. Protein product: CASSGNDRVNEQFF.

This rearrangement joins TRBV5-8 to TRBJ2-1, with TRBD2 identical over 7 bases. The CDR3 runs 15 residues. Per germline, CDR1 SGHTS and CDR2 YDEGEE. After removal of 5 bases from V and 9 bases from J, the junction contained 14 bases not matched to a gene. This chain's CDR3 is CASRSLGTWEGEQFF. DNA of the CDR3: TGTGCCAGCAGATCGCTAGGAACCTGGGAGGGTGAGCAGTTCTTC.

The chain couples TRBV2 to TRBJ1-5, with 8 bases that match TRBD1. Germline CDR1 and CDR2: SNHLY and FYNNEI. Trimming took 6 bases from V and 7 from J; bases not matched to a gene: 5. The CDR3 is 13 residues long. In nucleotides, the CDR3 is TGTGCCAGCAGGGACAGGGTGGGACAGCCCCAGCATTTT. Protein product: CASRDRVGQPQHF.

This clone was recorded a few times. As DNA, the CDR3 is TGTGCCAGCAGCTTAAGGGGGCTGAACACTGAAGCTTTCTTT. Protein sequence: CASSLRGLNTEAFF. V usage is TRBV11-2 and J usage is TRBJ1-1; 7 positions agree with TRBD1. The germline V gene encodes CDR1 SGHAT and CDR2 FQNNGV. The CDR3 loop spans 14 amino acids. V was clipped by 2 bases and J by 0 bases; unmatched bases: 0.

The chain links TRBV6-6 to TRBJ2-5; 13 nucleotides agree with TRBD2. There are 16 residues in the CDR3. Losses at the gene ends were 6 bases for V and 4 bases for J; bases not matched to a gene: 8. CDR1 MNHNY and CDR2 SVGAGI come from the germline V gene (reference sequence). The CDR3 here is CASRPPGLAGRETQYF. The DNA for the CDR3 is TGTGCCAGCAGGCCACCGGGACTAGCGGGAAGAGAGACCCAGTACTTC.

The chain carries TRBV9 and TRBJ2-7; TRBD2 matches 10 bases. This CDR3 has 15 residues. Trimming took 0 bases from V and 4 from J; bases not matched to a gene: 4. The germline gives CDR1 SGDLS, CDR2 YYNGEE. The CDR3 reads CASSVGASGRYEQYF. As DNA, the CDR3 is TGTGCCAGCAGCGTAGGGGCTAGCGGGAGATACGAGCAGTACTTC.

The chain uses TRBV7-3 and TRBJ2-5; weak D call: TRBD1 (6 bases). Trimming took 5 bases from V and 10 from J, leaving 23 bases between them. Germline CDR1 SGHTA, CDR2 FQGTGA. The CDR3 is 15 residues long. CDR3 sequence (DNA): TGTGCCAGCAGCCCGGATTGGACAGACCAAGAGGGCCAGTACTTC. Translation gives CASSPDWTDQEGQYF.

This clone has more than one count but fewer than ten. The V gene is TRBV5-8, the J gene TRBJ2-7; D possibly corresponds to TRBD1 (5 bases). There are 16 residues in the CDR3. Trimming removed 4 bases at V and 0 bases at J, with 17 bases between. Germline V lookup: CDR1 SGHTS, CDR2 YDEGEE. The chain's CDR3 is CASSLFFGASSYEQYF. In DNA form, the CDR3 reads TGTGCCAGCAGCCTCTTTTTTGGGGCGAGCTCCTACGAGCAGTACTTC.

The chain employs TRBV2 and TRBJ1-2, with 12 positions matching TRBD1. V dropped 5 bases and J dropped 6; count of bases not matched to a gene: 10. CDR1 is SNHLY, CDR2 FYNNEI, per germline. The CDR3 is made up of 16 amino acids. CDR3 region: CASSTGTGGYFDGYTF. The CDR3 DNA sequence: TGTGCCAGCAGTACCGGGACAGGGGGCTACTTTGATGGCTACACCTTC.

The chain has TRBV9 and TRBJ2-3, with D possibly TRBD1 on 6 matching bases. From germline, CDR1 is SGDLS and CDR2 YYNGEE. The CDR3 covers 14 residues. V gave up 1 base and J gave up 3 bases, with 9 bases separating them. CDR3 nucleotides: TGTGCCAGCAGCGTACAGGGGAGAACAGATACGCAGTATTTT. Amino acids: CASSVQGRTDTQYF. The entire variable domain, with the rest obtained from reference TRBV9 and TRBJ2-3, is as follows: DSGVTQTPKHLITATGQRVTLRCSPRSGDLSVYWYQQSLDQGLQFLIQYYNGEERAKGNILERFSAQQFPDLHSELNLSSLELGDSALYFCASSVQGRTDTQYFGPGTRLTVL.

The chain's CDR3 is CASSFTGGYTDTQYF. Written as DNA, the CDR3 is TGCGCCAGCAGCTTCACAGGGGGTTATACAGATACGCAGTATTTT. The chain links TRBV4-3 to TRBJ2-3, with TRBD1 identical over 8 bases. The CDR3 consists of 15 residues. Germline CDR1 LGHNA, CDR2 YSLEER. V was pared by 5 bases and J by 3 bases, with 7 bases of the junction left unmatched.

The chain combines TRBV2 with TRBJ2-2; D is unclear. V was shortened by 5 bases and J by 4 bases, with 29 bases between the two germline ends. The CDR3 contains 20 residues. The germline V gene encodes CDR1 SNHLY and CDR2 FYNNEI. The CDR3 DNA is TGTGCCAGCAGTAAAGGAGTCCGAGGAAGTGGATTGAGTGGCACCGGGGAGCTGTTTTTT. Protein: CASSKGVRGSGLSGTGELFF.

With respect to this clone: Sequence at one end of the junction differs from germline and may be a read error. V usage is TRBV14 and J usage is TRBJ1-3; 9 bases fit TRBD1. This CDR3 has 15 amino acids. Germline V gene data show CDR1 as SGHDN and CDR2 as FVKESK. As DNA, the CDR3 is TGTGCCAGCAGCCAGGGGACAGGGTATGGACACACCATATATTTT. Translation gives CASSQGTGYGHTIYF.

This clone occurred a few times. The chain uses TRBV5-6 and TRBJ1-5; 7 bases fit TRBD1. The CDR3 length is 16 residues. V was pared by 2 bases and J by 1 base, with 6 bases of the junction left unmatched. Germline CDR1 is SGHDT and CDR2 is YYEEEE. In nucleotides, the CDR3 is TGTGCCAGCAGCTTTGGCACAGGGGTAAGCAATCAGCCCCAGCATTTT. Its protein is CASSFGTGVSNQPQHF. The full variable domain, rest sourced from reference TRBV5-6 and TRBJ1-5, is DAGVTQSPTHLIKTRGQQVTLRCSPKSGHDTVSWYQQALGQGPQFIFQYYEEEERQRGNFPDRFSGHQFPNYSSELNVNALLLGDSALYLCASSFGTGVSNQPQHFGDGTRLSIL.

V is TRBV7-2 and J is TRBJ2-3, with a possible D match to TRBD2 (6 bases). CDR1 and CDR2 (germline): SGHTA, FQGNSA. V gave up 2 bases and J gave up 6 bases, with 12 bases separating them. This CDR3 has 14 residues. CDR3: CASSLRRASDTQYF. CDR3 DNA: TGTGCCAGCAGCTTAAGGAGGGCCTCTGATACGCAGTATTTT.

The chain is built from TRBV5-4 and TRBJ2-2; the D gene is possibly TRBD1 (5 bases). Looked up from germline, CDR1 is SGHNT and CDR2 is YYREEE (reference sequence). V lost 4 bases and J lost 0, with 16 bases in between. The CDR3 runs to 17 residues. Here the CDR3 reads CASSPDGVGPNTGELFF. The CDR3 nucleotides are TGTGCCAGCAGCCCCGATGGTGTGGGGCCGAACACCGGGGAGCTGTTTTTT.

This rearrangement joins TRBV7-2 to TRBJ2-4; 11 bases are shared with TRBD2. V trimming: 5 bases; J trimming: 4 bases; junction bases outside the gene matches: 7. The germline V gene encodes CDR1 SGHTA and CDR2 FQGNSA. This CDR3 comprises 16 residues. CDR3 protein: CASSPQTSGVKNIQYF. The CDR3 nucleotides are TGTGCCAGCAGCCCCCAGACTAGCGGGGTGAAAAACATTCAGTACTTC.

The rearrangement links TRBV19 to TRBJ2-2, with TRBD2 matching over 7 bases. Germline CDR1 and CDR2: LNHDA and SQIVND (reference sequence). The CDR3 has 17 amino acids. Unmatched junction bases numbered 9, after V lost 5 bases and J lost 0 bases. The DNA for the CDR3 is TGTGCCAGTAGTCTACCCCAAGGGAGGGCGAACACCGGGGAGCTGTTTTTT. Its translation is CASSLPQGRANTGELFF.

CDR3 amino acids: CASSQGTSGSADTQYF. The CDR3 DNA sequence: TGCGCCAGCAGCCAAGGGACTAGCGGGAGTGCAGATACGCAGTATTTT. The chain is built from TRBV4-1 and TRBJ2-3, with TRBD2 identical over 13 bases. The CDR3 has 16 amino acids. Per the germline V gene, CDR1 is MGHRA and CDR2 is YSYEKL. Trimming cost V 1 base and J 4 bases; bases outside gene matches: 2.